This TCR beta chain comes out of a study of shared T cell receptors in the human thymus (TCRdb year 2021). Describing the broader study: The study examined how self-reactive, shared T-cell receptor alpha chains are generated in the human thymus.

The CDR3 numbers 15 residues from cysteine through phenylalanine. Only the CDR3 portion is preserved as DNA: 45 bases, with reading frame beginning at the first base. As encoded in the germline V gene (reference sequence), CDR1 is LNHDA while CDR2 is SQIVND. Cut back by 7 bases and 0 bases, the V and J ends lie 15 bases apart. The method was the immunoSEQ multiplex PCR assay. TCRdb limited this immuneACCESS table to in-frame rearrangements with V and J called. A share of clones is missing; checked studies link under half to unresolved V genes, and the rest is unexplained. This sample is represented by 500,000 to 850,000 clones; around 87% of them were singletons. Roughly 0.0086% of the sample rests with the top ten. Concerning this clone: Its antigen specificity is not known. Base qualities were left out, and no much larger clone turns up one base away.

These data are also associated with another study on human thymus T cells. That second report states: The donors were immunologically healthy infants in Finland who had open corrective cardiac surgery for congenital heart defects. Thymus tissue was obtained as surgical resects removed during corrective cardiac surgery. Both the thymic and the peripheral blood repertoires appeared to show biased V and J gene segment usage. The related research reported highly overlapping thymic TCR repertoires among unrelated individuals. The study characterized TCR alpha and beta repertoires from about 8 infant thymus samples and a few related peripheral blood samples. Donor ages ranged from about 6 to 244 days, and the cohort comprised over 5 male and two female infants. After being mechanically released from the tissue, thymocytes were kept at -70 degrees C in pellets of about 9-32 million cells. A QIAsymphony instrument was used to extract genomic DNA from the frozen cell pellets. Using the immunoSEQ multiplex PCR assay, the TCRB and TCRAD loci were amplified from a standardized quantity of quality-controlled genomic DNA. Amplicons spanned the V(D)J region at a length sufficient to cover the CDR3 and identify V and J genes. The commercial immunoSEQ service was used to sequence amplicons on an Illumina platform. Corrections for primer bias and sequencing errors followed previously described methods, while TCRAD and TCRB definitions were based on the IMGT database. The repertoires were analysed using immunoSEQ Analyzer 3.0 and VDJTools for basic statistics, V/J segment usage, diversity estimates, rarefaction and pairwise overlap. Chao1, ChaoE, Efron-Thisted, Shannon and inverse Simpson indices were used to estimate diversity, which was also estimated on datasets down-sampled to the smallest sample. Repertoire overlap was determined by strict matching of CDR3 nucleotide sequence, V gene and J gene, and Jaccard-based multidimensional scaling clustering was applied. On average, thymus samples yielded about 730,000 unique TCRB clonotypes, whereas blood samples yielded some 80,000.

Source material: thymocytes. The receptor was derived from a boy under three years old with a congenital heart defect. Donor details come from another sample of the same person, matched by shared clones. The receptor chain draws on TRBV19 and TRBJ1-1; TRBD1 is perhaps the D gene, given 5 matching bases. This receptor carries the CDR3 CASNKPDRLNTEAFF. The nucleotide sequence reads TGTGCCAGTAACAAACCCGACAGATTGAACACTGAAGCTTTCTTT.